The rows below give T cell receptor beta chains drawn from one sample of a study of blood T cell repertoires in COVID-19. Data came from immunoSEQ multiplex PCR; TCRdb stores just in-frame clones and leaves some out. The sample consists of roughly 150,000 clones, roughly 84% of them appearing once. Sequenced: PBMCs or T cells enriched from blood (not recorded which). These TCRs come from a man in his fifties or sixties who had recovered from COVID-19. Both conserved end residues are part of each CDR3. D genes are given only for firm matches. Some rows have no size entry. The others give once, few or many, or a class for an expanded clone.

J: TRBJ1-1; V: TRBV4-1; D: -; size: -; DNA: TGCGCCAGCAGCCAAGGCGAACAGGTGGACACTGAAGCTTTCTTT; CDR3: CASSQGEQVDTEAFF
J: TRBJ2-3; V: TRBV10-1; D: TRBD1; size: once; DNA: TGCGCCAGTACAAACAGGGGGCGCACAGATACGCAGTATTTT; CDR3: CASTNRGRTDTQYF
J: TRBJ1-3; V: TRBV28; D: TRBD1; size: -; DNA: TGTGCCAGCAGTTTATACAGGGGGGCAGGAAGCACCATATATTTT; CDR3: CASSLYRGAGSTIYF
J: TRBJ2-7; V: TRBV28; D: -; size: few; DNA: TGTGCCAGCAGTGGAGCGGGCCCATCCTACGAGCAGTACTTC; CDR3: CASSGAGPSYEQYF
J: TRBJ1-2; V: TRBV21-1; D: -; size: -; DNA: TGTGCCAGCAGCAAAGGGCCATCCAACTATGGCTACACCTTC; CDR3: CASSKGPSNYGYTF
J: TRBJ1-5; V: TRBV20-1; D: -; size: -; DNA: TGCAGTGCTAGTCAGATGGGAGGTTATCAGCCCCAGCATTTT; CDR3: CSASQMGGYQPQHF
J: TRBJ1-4; V: TRBV3-1/TRBV3-2; D: -; size: -; DNA: TGTGCCAGCAGCCAACTTCCGGGTCGTACTAATGAAAAACTGTTTTTT; CDR3: CASSQLPGRTNEKLFF
J: TRBJ2-1; V: TRBV13; D: TRBD2; size: -; DNA: TGTGCCAGCAGCTTCTGGCGGGAGAGCTACAATGAGCAGTTCTTC; CDR3: CASSFWRESYNEQFF
J: TRBJ1-4; V: TRBV7-9; D: TRBD1; size: -; DNA: TGTGCCAGCAGCTTATGGACAGGGGGTAATGAAAAACTGTTTTTT; CDR3: CASSLWTGGNEKLFF
J: TRBJ2-6; V: TRBV19; D: -; size: -; DNA: TGTGCCAGTAGTCATCGGGGTACGGGGTTGAGCTCTGGGGCCAACGTCCTGACTTTC; CDR3: CASSHRGTGLSSGANVLTF
J: TRBJ2-1; V: TRBV5-5; D: TRBD1; size: -; DNA: TGTGCCAGCAGCAAACAGGGGGAGGTTTACAATGAGCAGTTCTTC; CDR3: CASSKQGEVYNEQFF
J: TRBJ1-2; V: TRBV5-1; D: -; size: many; DNA: TGCGCCAGCAGCCCCGACAGTATCTATGGCTACACCTTC; CDR3: CASSPDSIYGYTF
J: TRBJ2-3; V: TRBV5-5; D: -; size: -; DNA: TGTGCCAGCAGCTTGCGGGGTTTGTCGGCATTGACAGATACGCAGTATTTT; CDR3: CASSLRGLSALTDTQYF
J: TRBJ2-3; V: TRBV5-1; D: TRBD2; size: -; DNA: TGCGCCAGCAGCTTGGCCGGCGGGGGGGCCGTAGATACGCAGTATTTT; CDR3: CASSLAGGGAVDTQYF
J: TRBJ1-1; V: TRBV6-5; D: -; size: -; DNA: TGTGCCAGCAGTTACTCGGAGGGGTCGGGAACTGAAGCTTTCTTT; CDR3: CASSYSEGSGTEAFF
J: TRBJ1-3; V: TRBV28; D: -; size: -; DNA: TGTGCCAGCAGTTTATACATTGCCAGTGGAGCTGGAAACACCATATATTTT; CDR3: CASSLYIASGAGNTIYF
J: TRBJ2-3; V: TRBV7-9; D: -; size: -; DNA: TGTGCCAGCGGCCCCCGGACAGTTTCTAGCACAGATACGCAGTATTTT; CDR3: CASGPRTVSSTDTQYF
J: TRBJ1-2; V: TRBV6-5; D: -; size: -; DNA: TGTGCCAGCAGATTCACAGGAGTGAAGAACTATGGCTACACCTTC; CDR3: CASRFTGVKNYGYTF
J: TRBJ2-7; V: TRBV5-1; D: TRBD2; size: many; DNA: TGCGCCAGCAGCCCAGTAGCGGGAGAGTCTTACGAGCAGTACTTC; CDR3: CASSPVAGESYEQYF
J: TRBJ2-1; V: TRBV5-4; D: -; size: -; DNA: TGTGCCAGCAGCTTGGCTAGACCGGACAATGAGCAGTTCTTC; CDR3: CASSLARPDNEQFF
J: TRBJ2-1; V: TRBV6-2/TRBV6-3; D: TRBD1; size: -; DNA: TGTGCCAGCATTTACCAGGGGGCCTTCGGCAATGAGCAGTTCTTC; CDR3: CASIYQGAFGNEQFF
J: TRBJ2-7; V: TRBV29-1; D: TRBD1; size: -; DNA: TGCAGCGTTGAAGGCAAGGGACAGCCCTACGAGCAGTACTTC; CDR3: CSVEGKGQPYEQYF
J: TRBJ2-2; V: TRBV5-1; D: -; size: few; DNA: TGCGCCAGCAGCCTCCTCAGTGGGTCGACACCCGGGGAGCTGTTTTTT; CDR3: CASSLLSGSTPGELFF
J: TRBJ1-4; V: TRBV12-2; D: -; size: -; DNA: TGTGCAAGTGGTAAGCTCGGGTCGGCTAATGAAAAACTGTTTTTT; CDR3: CASGKLGSANEKLFF
J: TRBJ2-7; V: TRBV4-2; D: TRBD2; size: once; DNA: TGTGCCAGCAGCCAGTCTGTATGTGGGACTAGCGGGGGGGCGTTATGCGAGCAGTACTTC; CDR3: CASSQSVCGTSGGALCEQYF
J: TRBJ2-1; V: TRBV19; D: -; size: -; DNA: TGTGCCAGTAGTAAGGGTCTAGCGCTCTACAATGAGCAGTTCTTC; CDR3: CASSKGLALYNEQFF
J: TRBJ1-4; V: TRBV6-1; D: -; size: -; DNA: TGTGCCAGCAGTGAAGGGACTAATTCCGAAAAACTGTTTTTT; CDR3: CASSEGTNSEKLFF
J: TRBJ2-3; V: TRBV28; D: TRBD2; size: once; DNA: TGTGCCAGCAGTTTAAGGGGACTAGCGGGGGGCGTGGGGGCACACACAGATACGCAGTATTTT; CDR3: CASSLRGLAGGVGAHTDTQYF
J: TRBJ1-1; V: TRBV29-1; D: -; size: -; DNA: TGCAGCGTTGAAGGACCGGCGGGTGGCACTGAAGCTTTCTTT; CDR3: CSVEGPAGGTEAFF
J: TRBJ2-3; V: TRBV5-4; D: TRBD2; size: few; DNA: TGTGCCAGCAGCTTGATTTCCCTAGCGGGAGATACGCAGTATTTT; CDR3: CASSLISLAGDTQYF
J: TRBJ2-5; V: TRBV7-9; D: -; size: -; DNA: TGTGCCAGCAGCCGGGATGGGGAGAAGACCCAGTACTTC; CDR3: CASSRDGEKTQYF
J: TRBJ2-1; V: TRBV6-4; D: TRBD2; size: -; DNA: TGTGCCAGCAGTGCCACTGCTAGCGGGGCCTTCAATGAGCAGTTCTTC; CDR3: CASSATASGAFNEQFF
J: TRBJ2-5; V: TRBV28; D: -; size: -; DNA: TGTGCCAGCAGTGGGGCCTCAGGGGGGCAAGAGACCCAGTACTTC; CDR3: CASSGASGGQETQYF
J: TRBJ1-6; V: TRBV4-1; D: -; size: -; DNA: TGCGCCAGCAGCCACGGGACACTTGATAATTCACCCCTCCACTTT; CDR3: CASSHGTLDNSPLHF
J: TRBJ1-4; V: TRBV6-2/TRBV6-3; D: TRBD1; size: few; DNA: TGTGCCAGCAGTTACCGACCCTGGACAGGCCGCCTTAATGAAAAACTGTTTTTT; CDR3: CASSYRPWTGRLNEKLFF
J: TRBJ1-5; V: TRBV7-2; D: -; size: few; DNA: TGTGCCAGCAGCTTAGATAACAATCAGCCCCAGCATTTT; CDR3: CASSLDNNQPQHF
J: TRBJ1-1; V: TRBV30; D: -; size: -; DNA: TGTGCCTGGACCCCCCCCGGTATCACTGAAGCTTTCTTT; CDR3: CAWTPPGITEAFF
J: TRBJ1-5; V: TRBV5-8; D: -; size: -; DNA: TGTGCCAGCAGGAGAGTTAGCAATCAGCCCCAGCATTTT; CDR3: CASRRVSNQPQHF
J: TRBJ2-1; V: TRBV2; D: -; size: -; DNA: TGTGCCAGCAGTGGACTCTCCTACAATGAGCAGTTCTTC; CDR3: CASSGLSYNEQFF
J: TRBJ2-5; V: TRBV14; D: TRBD1; size: once; DNA: TGTGCCAGCAGCCCAATGGGGCAGGGGGCGGGAGAGACCCAGTACTTC; CDR3: CASSPMGQGAGETQYF
J: TRBJ1-5; V: TRBV5-4; D: TRBD1; size: -; DNA: TGTGCCAGCAGCTCACAGGGGAGCAATCAGCCCCAGCATTTT; CDR3: CASSSQGSNQPQHF
J: TRBJ1-2; V: TRBV10-2; D: -; size: -; DNA: TGCGCCAGCATCCAAACTGTGGGGGGGGCCCCTAACTATGGCTACACCTTC; CDR3: CASIQTVGGAPNYGYTF
J: TRBJ1-1; V: TRBV10-3; D: -; size: -; DNA: TGTGCCATCAGTGAAGGCGGGAGAGAGAACACTGAAGCTTTCTTT; CDR3: CAISEGGRENTEAFF
J: TRBJ2-7; V: TRBV29-1; D: TRBD1; size: -; DNA: TGCAGCGTTGAAGGGGGGACAGGCGCGAGGGAGCAGTACTTC; CDR3: CSVEGGTGAREQYF
J: TRBJ2-5; V: TRBV4-2; D: TRBD1; size: -; DNA: TGTGCCAGCAGCCAATATGTCAGACAGGGGGCGCGAGAGACCCAGTACTTC; CDR3: CASSQYVRQGARETQYF
J: TRBJ1-5; V: TRBV7-2; D: -; size: -; DNA: TGTGCCAGCAGCTTATCAGGGGATCAGCCCCAGCATTTT; CDR3: CASSLSGDQPQHF
J: TRBJ2-5; V: TRBV7-2; D: TRBD2; size: -; DNA: TGTGCCAGCAGGCGGGGGGGGACCCAAGAGACCCAGTACTTC; CDR3: CASRRGGTQETQYF
J: TRBJ1-6; V: TRBV5-1; D: -; size: -; DNA: TGCGCCAGCAGCCCCGTTGGGGGGTATAATTCACCCCTCCACTTT; CDR3: CASSPVGGYNSPLHF